This TCR beta chain was recorded in a study of naive and memory T cell subsets. CMV status came from CD4+ T cell IFNgamma after overnight CMV lysate stimulation of fresh PBMCs. Cells stained for CD3, CD4, CD8, CD45RA and CD27 were sorted into four subsets. This clonotype has more than one count but fewer than ten. An equimolar mix of two oligonucleotides served as the beta constant-region primer for TRBC1 and TRBC2. Four rounds of PCR amplified the ligated cDNA using nested alpha and beta constant-region primers plus SP2. One entry per CDR3 protein results from TCRdb running MiXCR on the UMI-ligation and nested PCR reads. The data contain roughly 130,000 distinct CDR3 sequences, roughly 32% of them singletons. The TCR originated in a human donor in good health. Sequenced sample: central memory CD4+ T cells from blood.

The CDR3 sequence is CSARSQLRGPVTGELFF. CDR3 in DNA: TGCAGTGCTAGATCACAGCTACGTGGGCCAGTTACCGGGGAGCTGTTTTTT. The V and J genes are TRBV20-1 and TRBJ2-2, with D hard to call. Per the germline V gene, CDR1 is DFQATT and CDR2 is SNEGSKA (reference sequence). The ends were cut back, 2 bases at V and 5 bases at J, with 21 bases in the middle. The length of the CDR3 is 17 residues.